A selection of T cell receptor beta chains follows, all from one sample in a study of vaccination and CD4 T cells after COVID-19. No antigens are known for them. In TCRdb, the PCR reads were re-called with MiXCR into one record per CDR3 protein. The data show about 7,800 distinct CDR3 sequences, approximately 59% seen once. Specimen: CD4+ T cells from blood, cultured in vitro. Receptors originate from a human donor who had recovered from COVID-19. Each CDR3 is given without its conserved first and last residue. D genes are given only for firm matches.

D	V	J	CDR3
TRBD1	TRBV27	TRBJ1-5	ASSPDRENQPQH
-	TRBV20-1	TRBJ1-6	SANFRRNSPLH
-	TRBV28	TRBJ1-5	ASRRLQGGWDQPQH
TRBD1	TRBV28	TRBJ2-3	ASRGTGVNTQY
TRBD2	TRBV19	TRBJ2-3	ASSIQASGAYSTDTQY
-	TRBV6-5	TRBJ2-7	ASSYLGPTKQY
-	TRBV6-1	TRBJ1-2	ASSPRQAQSGYT
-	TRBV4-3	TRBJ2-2	ASSTRLGNTGELF
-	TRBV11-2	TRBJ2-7	ASSSLRDRTYEQY
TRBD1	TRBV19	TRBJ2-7	ASSSPTGGSYEQY
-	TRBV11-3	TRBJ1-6	ASSRGTALSPLH
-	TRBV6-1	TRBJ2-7	ASTTGTSSYEQY
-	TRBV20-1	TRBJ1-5	SARGQHSNQPQH
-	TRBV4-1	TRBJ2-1	ASSPEEVRDEQF
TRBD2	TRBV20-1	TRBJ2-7	SATRPGGRSYEQY
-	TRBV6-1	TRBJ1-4	ASSTPGGGLEKLF
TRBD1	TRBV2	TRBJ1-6	ASRGTGASYNSPLH
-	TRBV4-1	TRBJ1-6	ASSQDLRALH
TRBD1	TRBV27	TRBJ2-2	ASSTTGSNTGELF
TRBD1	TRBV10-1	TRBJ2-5	ASSSGQGSFETQY
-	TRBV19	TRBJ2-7	ASSSRVGGMREQY
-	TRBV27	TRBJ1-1	ASSFAGVSEAF
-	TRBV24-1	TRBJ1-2	ATSEAAGAYGYT
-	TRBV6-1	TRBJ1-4	ASSETVEKLF
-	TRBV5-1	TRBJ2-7	ASSLGTVGSIYEQY
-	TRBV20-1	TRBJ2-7	SADAVYEQY
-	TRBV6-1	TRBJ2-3	ASSEAGQGTDTQY
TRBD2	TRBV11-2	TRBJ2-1	ASSLSGPSGYYNEQF
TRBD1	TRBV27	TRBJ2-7	ASTPGQGVHEQY
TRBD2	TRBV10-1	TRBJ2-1	ASSDRLAGVDEQF
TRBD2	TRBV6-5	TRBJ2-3	ASSYRPSGTSTDTQY
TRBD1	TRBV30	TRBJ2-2	AWSIRGPTGELF
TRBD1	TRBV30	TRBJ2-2	AWLRTGWAETNTGELF
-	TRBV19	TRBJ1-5	ASSTSTGFSQPQH
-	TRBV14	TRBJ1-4	ASSQTREKLF
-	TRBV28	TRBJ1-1	ASRSYYMNTEAF
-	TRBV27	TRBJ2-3	ASSPPWGLAADTQY
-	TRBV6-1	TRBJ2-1	ASRRGHNEQF
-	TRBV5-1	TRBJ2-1	ASSLGAGAGYSEQF
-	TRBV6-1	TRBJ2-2	ASGGEVWTGELF
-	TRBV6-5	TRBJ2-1	ASSYSAGAPF
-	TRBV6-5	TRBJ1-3	ASSYSATRDTIY